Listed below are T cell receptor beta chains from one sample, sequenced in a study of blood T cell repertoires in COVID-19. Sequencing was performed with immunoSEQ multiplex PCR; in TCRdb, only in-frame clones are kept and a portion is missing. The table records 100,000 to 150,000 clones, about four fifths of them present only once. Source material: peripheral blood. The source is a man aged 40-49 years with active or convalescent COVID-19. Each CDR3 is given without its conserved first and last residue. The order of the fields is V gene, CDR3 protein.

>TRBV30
AWSRAGAWSNEKLF
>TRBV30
AWRSGTGIRYEQY
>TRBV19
ASSRGDREYGYT
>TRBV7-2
ASSPTGMAAGTDTQY
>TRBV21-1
ASSKVTGRRDAYEQY
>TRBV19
ATKGVELAGETQY
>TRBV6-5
ASTRDMSSYEQY
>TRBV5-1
ASRVGADRFYEQY
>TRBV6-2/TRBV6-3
ASSYSAERGGANYGYT
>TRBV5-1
ASSPGTGGGEQY
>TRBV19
ASSPGQGASDNSPLH
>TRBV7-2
ASRERAGNTIY
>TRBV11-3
ASSLGFGNTEAF
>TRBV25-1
ASSEYQGAGYGYT
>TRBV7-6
ASSRDSYTEAF
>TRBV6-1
ASSGAPQGGQETQY
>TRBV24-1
ATSDRDSYGYT
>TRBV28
ASSSPTSGGYEQY
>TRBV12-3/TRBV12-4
ASTLPPMAEQY
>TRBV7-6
ASSPRTSGGSGELF
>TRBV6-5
ASKKTGDNSPLH
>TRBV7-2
ASSLAGEGPDTQY
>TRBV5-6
ASSQRTGTSGGPYEQY
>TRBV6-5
ASRTGTGYSEQY
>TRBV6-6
ASIKASIQETQY
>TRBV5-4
ASSPTTDSTEAF
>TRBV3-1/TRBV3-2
ASRQGYEQY
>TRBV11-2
ASSPSGRGRETQY
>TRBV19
ASSMVDRDKPQH
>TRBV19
ASSRTLAGGTYEQY
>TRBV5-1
ASSLGTAARFIYEQY
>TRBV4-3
ASSQVRALGYGYT
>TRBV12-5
ASGLVSLTGTAGPFYNSPLH
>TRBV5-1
ASRRGADGELF
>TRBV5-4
ASSLVGYGDEKLF